The sequence of this T cell receptor beta chain was determined in a study of shared clonotypes between healthy human individuals. This clone has only a few counts. The protocol was immunoSEQ multiplex PCR, while the TCRdb copy is restricted to in-frame clones and leaves out a portion. This table holds 1,500,000 or so clones, roughly 96% found once. V lost 0 bases and J lost 0, with 10 bases in between. The CDR3 length is 15 residues. Germline CDR1 reads SGDLS; CDR2 reads YYNGEE. The J gene is TRBJ2-7, the V gene TRBV9; no clear D gene. The TCR sequence derives from a young man in good health. Material: naive CD4+ T cells sorted from blood. Regarding subset: CD45RA+ positively selected. The CDR3 loop is CASSVDWSRSYEQYF. In nucleotides, the CDR3 is TGTGCCAGCAGCGTAGATTGGTCCCGCTCCTACGAGCAGTACTTC.